This T cell receptor (beta chain) was captured by sequencing in a study of T-cell reconstitution after alpha-beta-depleted transplantation in children. Preparation of the TCRbeta library was carried out with unique molecular identifiers. MiXCR, applied by TCRdb to the PCR reads, yields one record per CDR3 protein. The repertoire holds some 220,000 distinct CDR3 sequences, with about 9.2% as singletons. This clonotype turned up a few times. V lost 6 bases and J lost 9, with 9 bases in between. CDR1 and CDR2 (germline): SNHLY, FYNNEI. The CDR3 is 10 amino acids. This clonotype was sampled from a human donor who donated a stem cell graft to a child with acute lymphoblastic leukemia. The starting material was PBMCs from the stem cell graft donor, obtained from the stem cell graft. The chain couples TRBV2 to TRBJ2-7; D gene uncertain. CDR3 in DNA: TGTGCCAGCAGACCCCTTGTGCAGTACTTC. Its protein is CASRPLVQYF.